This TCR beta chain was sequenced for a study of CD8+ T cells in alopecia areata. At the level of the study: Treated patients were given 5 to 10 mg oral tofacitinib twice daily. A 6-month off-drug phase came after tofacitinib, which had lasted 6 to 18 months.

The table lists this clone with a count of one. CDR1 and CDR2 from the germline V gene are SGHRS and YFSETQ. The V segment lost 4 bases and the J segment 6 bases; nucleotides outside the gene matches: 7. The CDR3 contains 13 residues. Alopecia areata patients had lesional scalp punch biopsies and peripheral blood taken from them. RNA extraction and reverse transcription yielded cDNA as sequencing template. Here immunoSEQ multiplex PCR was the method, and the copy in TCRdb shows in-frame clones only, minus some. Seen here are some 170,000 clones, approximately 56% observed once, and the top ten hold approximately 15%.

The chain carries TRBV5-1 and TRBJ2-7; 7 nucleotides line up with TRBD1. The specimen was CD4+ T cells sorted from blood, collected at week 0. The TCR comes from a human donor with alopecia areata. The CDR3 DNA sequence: TGCGCCAGCAGCACCAGGACAGGAGGCGAGCAGTACTTC. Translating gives CASSTRTGGEQYF.